The TCR beta chain described here comes from a study of glioma-infiltrating T cells. Study summary: Low-grade gliomas were grade II; glioblastomas were grade IV at initial diagnosis. Before surgery, glioma patients received dexamethasone for at most six days. Study-wide findings and caveats: Shared blood CDR3 signature motifs marked patients with low tissue-blood divergence. Above-expected tissue-blood divergence occurred in all gliomas, most in low-grade ones.

This clonotype was counted a single time. Its antigen is not identified. Germline is not matched at one junction end, which may reflect a read error. Amplification of TCR alpha and beta CDR3 regions from RNA used iRepertoire nested multiplex PCR. TCRdb redid the calling of the multiplex PCR reads with MiXCR, one entry per CDR3 protein. This table holds a few hundred thousand distinct CDR3 sequences, roughly two fifths found once. The TCR comes from a human donor with low-grade glioma or glioblastoma, undergoing nonglioma brain surgery, or in good health (not recorded which). Sequencing was done on a sample of glioma tissue, nonneoplastic brain tissue, or PBMCs (not recorded which).

CDR3 sequence (DNA): TGTGCTAGCAGCGAGGGGTTGGAGCCGAACACCGGGGAGCTGTTTTTT. Its protein is CASSEGLEPNTGELFF. V usage is TRBV7-7 and J usage is TRBJ2-2; D assignment may be TRBD1 or TRBD2 (5 bases each). The CDR3 covers 16 residues. The germline CDR1 and CDR2 sequences are SSHAT and FNYEAQ (reference sequence).